This T cell receptor (beta chain) was found in a study of response to subunit inactivated influenza vaccine. General observations from the study: The authors offered the suggestion that each seasonal influenza vaccination recruits few new T cells.

This clonotype has just a few counts. The antigen remains unidentified. Deletions cut 4 bases from V and 4 bases from J, with 10 bases between. The CDR3 is made up of 13 amino acids. In germline, CDR1 is SQVTM, CDR2 ANQGSEA. TCRdb recomputed calls from the RT-PCR reads with MiXCR, one row per CDR3 protein. The sample has about 800,000 distinct CDR3 sequences, about 20% seen once. The source was PBMCs from blood, collected 4 to 6 days after vaccination. The chain recombines TRBV29-1 with TRBJ2-2; D not resolved. The clonotype comes from a man in his forties or fifties who received an inactivated influenza vaccine. DNA for the CDR3: TGCAGCGTTGGGGCAGATAGCACCGGGGAGCTGTTTTTT. This translates into CSVGADSTGELFF.